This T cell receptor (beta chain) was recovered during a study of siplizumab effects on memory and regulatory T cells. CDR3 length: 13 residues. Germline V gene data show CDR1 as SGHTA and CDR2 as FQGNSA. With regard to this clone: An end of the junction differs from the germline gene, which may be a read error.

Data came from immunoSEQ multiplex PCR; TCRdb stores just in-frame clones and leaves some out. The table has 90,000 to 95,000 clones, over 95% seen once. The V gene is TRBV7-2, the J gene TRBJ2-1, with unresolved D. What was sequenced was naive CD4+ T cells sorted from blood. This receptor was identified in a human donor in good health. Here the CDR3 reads CVSSARTYNEQFF. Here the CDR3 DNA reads TGTGTCAGCAGTGCCCGAACCTACAATGAGCAGTTCTTC.